The T cell receptor beta chain under discussion was sequenced for a study of blood T cell repertoires in COVID-19. V dropped 4 bases and J dropped 6; count of bases not matched to a gene: 9. Germline CDR1 is SGHNT and CDR2 is YENEEA. The CDR3 length is 15 residues. Some clones are missing from TCRdb's copy, which holds only in-frame ones; the method was immunoSEQ multiplex PCR. Of 160,000 or so clones in the sample, approximately 88% were seen once. The receptor was derived from a woman aged 45-65 years who had recovered from COVID-19. The chain combines TRBV11-3 with TRBJ2-3, with 8 bases lining up with TRBD2. Sequenced: PBMCs or T cells enriched from blood (not recorded which). The CDR3 region is CASSSGGALRDTQYF. The CDR3 DNA reads TGTGCCAGCAGCTCCGGGGGGGCCCTCAGGGATACGCAGTATTTT.